Following are 17 T cell receptor beta chains from one sample sequenced in a study of blood T cells in healthy people across ages. PCR was performed a second time for about 7 to 12 cycles using a sample-barcoded 5' primer and a J-beta primer mix. TCRdb reprocessed the 5' RACE reads with MiXCR, giving one entry per CDR3 protein. This table has around 900,000 distinct CDR3 sequences, 25% to 30% appearing once. The specimen was blood. All receptors derive from an elderly woman in good health.

The CDR3 here is CASSSWARRASGNTIYF. The CDR3 DNA follows: TGTGCCAGCAGTTCCTGGGCCCGGAGGGCCTCTGGAAACACCATATATTTT. The chain couples TRBV12-3 or TRBV12-4 to TRBJ1-3; no firm D call. Trimming removed 4 bases at V and 0 bases at J, with 16 bases between. The CDR3 runs 17 residues.

This clonotype was counted at least ten times. V usage is TRBV5-5 and J usage is TRBJ2-5; 7 bases line up with TRBD1. Looked up from germline, CDR1 is SGHKS and CDR2 is YYEKEE (reference sequence). The CDR3 extends over 16 amino acids. The V segment lost 4 bases and the J segment 2 bases; nucleotides outside the gene matches: 11. DNA for the CDR3: TGTGCCAGCAGCAGCTTGTTGGCAGGGGGTCAAGAGACCCAGTACTTC. Amino acid sequence: CASSSLLAGGQETQYF.

This clonotype was detected many times. This chain connects TRBV18 to TRBJ2-7; 7 bases fit TRBD2. The CDR3 length is 13 residues. J gave up 3 bases and V 3 bases, and 2 bases lay outside the gene matches. CDR1 and CDR2 from the germline V gene are KGHSH and LQKENI. Here the CDR3 reads CASSPGLVYEQYF. The CDR3 DNA follows: TGTGCCAGCTCACCTGGACTAGTCTACGAGCAGTACTTC.

This clonotype was detected ten times or more. This chain joins TRBV14 and TRBJ1-1; unclear D gene. V shed 5 bases and J shed 4 bases, with 8 bases lying between them. Looked up from germline, CDR1 is SGHDN and CDR2 is FVKESK. CDR3 length: 12 residues. CDR3 nucleotide sequence: TGTGCCAGCAGCGTTAGTGGCACTGAAGCTTTCTTT. Translated, it gives CASSVSGTEAFF.

In this sample, this clonotype turned up a few times. An end of the junction does not agree with germline; a read error may underlie this. The V and J genes are TRBV7-8 and TRBJ1-6; D possibly corresponds to TRBD1 (6 bases). Germline assignment: CDR1 SGHVS and CDR2 FQNEAQ. The CDR3 consists of 15 residues. Written as DNA, the CDR3 is TGTGCCAGCAGCTTATTTGGGACACGAGGATCACCCCCCCACTTT. Translation gives CASSLFGTRGSPPHF.

This clonotype was found many times. The rearrangement links TRBV11-2 to TRBJ1-2; 8 bases map to TRBD1. Germline trimming cut 4 bases from V and 2 bases from J; bases unmatched to any gene: 9. The germline V gene has CDR1 SGHAT and CDR2 FQNNGV. The CDR3 has 16 amino acids. Here the CDR3 reads CASSSVRTGQNYGYTF. The CDR3 DNA is TGTGCCAGCAGCTCGGTCCGGACAGGGCAGAACTATGGCTACACCTTC.

Points on this clonotype: Germline and junction disagree at one end, which may indicate a read error. This chain joins TRBV10-3 and TRBJ2-2; D is perhaps TRBD1 (6 bases). Germline V gives CDR1 ENHRY, CDR2 SYGVKD. This CDR3 contains 12 residues. This CDR3 is CASSEGVGELFF. The DNA of the CDR3 is TGTGCCAGCAGTGAGGGGGTCGGGGAGCTGTTTTTT.

Many counts were recorded for this clonotype. V is TRBV7-2 and J is TRBJ2-5; D possibly matches TRBD1 or TRBD2 (5 bases each). Trimming stripped 4 bases from V and 5 bases from J, with 14 bases between. Germline-derived CDR1 and CDR2 are SGHTA and FQGNSA. CDR3 size: 14 residues. CDR3 sequence reads: CASSSAGRIETQYF. The CDR3 DNA reads TGTGCCAGCAGCTCAGCAGGGAGAATTGAGACCCAGTACTTC. Complete variable domain (other parts from reference TRBV7-2 and TRBJ2-5): GAGVSQSPSNKVTEKGKDVELRCDPISGHTALYWYRQSLGQGLEFLIYFQGNSAPDKSGLPSDRFSAERTGGSVSTLTIQRTQQEDSAVYLCASSSAGRIETQYFGPGTRLLVL.

This clonotype appeared many times. The rearrangement links TRBV2 to TRBJ1-2; 7 positions match TRBD1. Trimming at V came to 3 bases and at J to 4 bases, leaving 2 bases not matched to a gene. Per the germline V gene, CDR1 is SNHLY and CDR2 is FYNNEI. This CDR3 has 13 residues. This CDR3 reads CASSEGQLYGYTF. The CDR3 DNA sequence: TGTGCCAGCAGTGAGGGACAGCTCTATGGCTACACCTTC.

V is TRBV7-2 and J is TRBJ2-2; 7 bases agree with TRBD1. The germline V gene has CDR1 SGHTA and CDR2 FQGNSA. Trimming at V came to 3 bases and at J to 4 bases, leaving 8 bases not matched to a gene. There are 16 residues in the CDR3. CDR3 in amino acids: CASSLDTGAPTGELFF. As DNA, the CDR3 is TGTGCCAGCAGCTTGGATACAGGGGCGCCCACCGGGGAGCTGTTTTTT.

This chain connects TRBV5-1 to TRBJ2-1; 8 bases line up with TRBD2. The closer fit of TRBJ2-7 to the DNA end suggests the J call may be wrong. This CDR3 is 14 amino acids long. CDR1 and CDR2 (germline): SGHRS, YFSETQ. CDR3 region: CASSSGGGYNEQYF. As DNA, the CDR3 is TGCGCCAGCAGCTCCGGGGGGGGCTACAATGAGCAGTACTTC.

This clonotype was counted at least ten times. Germline is not matched at one junction end, which may reflect a read error. This chain connects TRBV7-9 to TRBJ2-5; possibly TRBD1 or TRBD2 for D (6 bases each). This CDR3 contains 14 residues. Germline CDR1 is SEHNR and CDR2 is FQNEAQ (reference sequence). The CDR3 sequence is CASSVAKGGETQYF. The CDR3 DNA reads as TGTGCCAGCAGCGTAGCGAAAGGGGGGGAGACCCAGTACTTC.

The chain is built from TRBV14 and TRBJ1-1, with unresolved D. Deletions cut 4 bases from V and 6 bases from J, with 18 bases between. Germline lookup yields CDR1 SGHDN and CDR2 FVKESK. CDR3 length equals 15 residues. The CDR3 loop reads CASSPQSSKRSEAFF. The CDR3 DNA follows: TGTGCCAGCAGCCCCCAGAGTAGTAAAAGGTCTGAAGCTTTCTTT.

This clonotype was picked up many times. The genes are TRBV28 and TRBJ2-1, with TRBD2 matching 8 bases. Trimming took 2 bases from V and 9 from J; bases not matched to a gene: 6. The CDR3 consists of 14 residues. The germline V gene has CDR1 MDHEN and CDR2 SYDVKM. CDR3 in amino acids: CASSLTGLGIEQFF. Written as DNA, the CDR3 is TGTGCCAGCAGTTTAACGGGACTAGGTATTGAGCAGTTCTTC.

Notes on this clonotype: This sequence may be a read error, since a much larger clone differs from it by one base. The chain carries TRBV21-1 and TRBJ2-5; the table's D call TRBD1 went unverified against the DNA. TRBV21-1 is termed a pseudogene. CDR3 size: 15 residues. The CDR3 here is CASSKVPGCGNEQYF. As DNA, the CDR3 is TGTGCCAGCAGCAAAGTGCCAGGGTGTGGGAATGAGCAGTACTTC.

This clonotype was recorded many times. CDR3 in amino acids: CASSQEVRNEQFF. CDR3 DNA: TGCGCCAGCAGCCAAGAGGTCAGGAATGAGCAGTTCTTC. The chain recombines TRBV4-3 with TRBJ2-1, with D unresolved. The CDR3 runs to 13 residues. The germline gives CDR1 LGHNA, CDR2 YSLEER. Trimming took off 0 bases at V and 7 bases at J, with 7 bases between the two ends.

The CDR3 nucleotides are TGCAGTGCTAGTTCTGCGACAGTCGGCACTGAAGCTTTCTTT. Translation gives CSASSATVGTEAFF. The V call is TRBV20-1, the J call TRBJ1-1, with D perhaps TRBD1 (5 bases). Germline values: CDR1 DFQATT, CDR2 SNEGSKA (reference sequence). The CDR3 sequence is 14 residues long. Trimming took 3 bases from V and 4 from J, leaving 15 bases between them.